The 3 T cell receptor beta chains reported below all come from one sample, sequenced in a study of early T cells in non-severe SARS-CoV-2 infection. Via MiXCR, TCRdb re-called the 5' RACE reads, giving one row per CDR3 protein. The table records fewer than 35,000 distinct CDR3 sequences, 9% of them present only once. Sequencing was done on a sample of whole blood. The receptor set was obtained from an adult who was a healthcare worker with PCR-confirmed SARS-CoV-2 infection or an uninfected control (not recorded which).

This clonotype has a count of ten or more. V usage is TRBV12-2 and J usage is TRBJ1-2; TRBD1, the D gene given by the table, was not confirmed from the DNA. TRBV12-2 is shown as a pseudogene. The CDR3 consists of 15 residues. CDR3 coding DNA: TGTGCAAGTCGCTTAAGTACAGGACCGATCTATGGCTACACCTTC. This sequence encodes CASRLSTGPIYGYTF.

In this sample, this clonotype turned up a few times. It may be a read error: a sequence one base away is much more abundant. The chain links TRBV7-3 to TRBJ2-5; no reliable D call. Germline CDR1 reads SGHTA; CDR2 reads FQGTGA. Trimming took off 3 bases at V and 0 bases at J, with 5 bases between the two ends. The CDR3 contains 13 residues. The CDR3 nucleotides read TGTGCCAGCAGCTTCTGGTACCAAGAGACCCAGTACTTC. Protein: CASSFWYQETQYF.

This clonotype was detected a few times. The chain uses TRBV3-1 and TRBJ2-7; TRBD2 agrees at 12 bases. The V and J ends lost 0 bases and 2 bases, in that order; junction bases with no gene match: 2. The germline V gene has CDR1 LGHDT and CDR2 YNNKEL (reference sequence). The CDR3 sequence is 16 residues long. The chain's CDR3 is CASSQDRTSGTYEQYF. The CDR3 bases are TGTGCCAGCAGCCAAGATCGGACTAGCGGGACCTACGAGCAGTACTTC.